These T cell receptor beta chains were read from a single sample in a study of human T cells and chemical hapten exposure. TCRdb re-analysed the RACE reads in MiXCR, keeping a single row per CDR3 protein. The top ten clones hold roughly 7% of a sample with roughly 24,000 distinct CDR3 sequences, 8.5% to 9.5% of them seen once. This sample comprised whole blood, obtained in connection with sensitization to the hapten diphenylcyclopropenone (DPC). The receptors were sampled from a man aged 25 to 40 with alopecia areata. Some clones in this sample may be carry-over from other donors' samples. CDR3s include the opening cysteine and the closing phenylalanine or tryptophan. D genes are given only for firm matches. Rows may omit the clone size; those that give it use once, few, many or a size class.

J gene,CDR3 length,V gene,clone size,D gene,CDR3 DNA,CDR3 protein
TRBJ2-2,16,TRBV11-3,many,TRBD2,TGTGCCAGCAGCGTGACTAGCGGCCATAACACCGGGGAGCTGTTTTTT,CASSVTSGHNTGELFF
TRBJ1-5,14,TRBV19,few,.,TGTGCCAGTAGTCACCAGGGAGGCAATCAGCCCCAGCATTTT,CASSHQGGNQPQHF
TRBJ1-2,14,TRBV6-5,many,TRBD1,TGTGCCAGCAGTTTGACAGGGGAAGATTATGGCTACACCTTC,CASSLTGEDYGYTF
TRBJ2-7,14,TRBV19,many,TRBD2,TGTGCCAGTAGCTCGACCGGGGGGGCTGGCGAGCAGTACTTC,CASSSTGGAGEQYF
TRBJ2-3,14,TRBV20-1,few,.,TGCAGTGCACAATCTAGCCCCAACACAGATACGCAGTATTTT,CSAQSSPNTDTQYF
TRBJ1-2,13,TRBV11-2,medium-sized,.,TGTGCCAGCAGTGTCGACAGGACGAGGGGCTACACCTTC,CASSVDRTRGYTF
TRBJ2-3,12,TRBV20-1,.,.,TGCAGTGCCAGGGAGCCAGGAGATACGCAGTATTTT,CSAREPGDTQYF
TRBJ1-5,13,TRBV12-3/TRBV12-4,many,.,TGTGCCAGCAGTCAGGGCGTTGTAAAGCCCCAGCATTTT,CASSQGVVKPQHF
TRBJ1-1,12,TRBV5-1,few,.,TGCGCCAGCAGCCCTTCCAACACTGAAGCTTTCTTT,CASSPSNTEAFF
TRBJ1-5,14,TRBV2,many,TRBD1,TGTGCCAGCAGCCGTGGACAGGGGAGTCAGCCCCAGCATTTT,CASSRGQGSQPQHF
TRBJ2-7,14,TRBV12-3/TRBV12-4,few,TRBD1,TGTGCCAGCAGTGTCCGGGACAGCAACTACGAGCAGTACTTC,CASSVRDSNYEQYF
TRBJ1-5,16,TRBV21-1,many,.,TGTGCCAGCAGCAAATCCCCGGGGGATAGCAATCAGCCCCAGCATTTT,CASSKSPGDSNQPQHF
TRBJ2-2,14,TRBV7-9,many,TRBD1,TGTGCCAGCGACCGGGACAGAGATTCCGGGGAGCTGTTTTTT,CASDRDRDSGELFF
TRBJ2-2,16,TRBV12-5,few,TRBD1,TGTGCTAGTGGTTCTCCCGGGACAGGGGCCACCGGGGAGCTGTTTTTT,CASGSPGTGATGELFF
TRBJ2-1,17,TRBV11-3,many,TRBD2,TGTGCCAGCAGCTTGGGACTAGCGGCCTTCCCCTACAATGAGCAGTTCTTC,CASSLGLAAFPYNEQFF
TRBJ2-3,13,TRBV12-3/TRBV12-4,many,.,TGTGCCAGCAGTGCTGGAGGAGCAGATACGCAGTATTTT,CASSAGGADTQYF
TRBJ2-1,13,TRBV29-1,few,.,TGCAGCGCCTCGGCCCAAAGTGGTGGTGAGCAGTTCTTC,CSASAQSGGEQFF
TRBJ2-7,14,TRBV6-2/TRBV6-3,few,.,TGTGCCAGCAGTTACTCGGGACCAACCTACGAGCAGTACTTC,CASSYSGPTYEQYF
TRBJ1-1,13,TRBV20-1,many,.,TGCAGTGCTGGATCCGACAGGTTCACTGAAGCTTTCTTT,CSAGSDRFTEAFF
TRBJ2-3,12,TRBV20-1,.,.,TGCAGTGCTACAGGCTGGGGCGATACGCAGTATTTT,CSATGWGDTQYF
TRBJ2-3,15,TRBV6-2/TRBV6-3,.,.,TGTGCCAGCAGTTACGGAGCAGGGGGCACAGATACGCAGTATTTT,CASSYGAGGTDTQYF
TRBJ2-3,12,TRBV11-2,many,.,TGTGCCAGCAGCTTAGTGGAGAAAACGCAGTATTTT,CASSLVEKTQYF
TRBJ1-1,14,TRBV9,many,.,TGTGCCAGCAGCGTGGGGGGCGGACGGACTGAAGCTTTCTTT,CASSVGGGRTEAFF
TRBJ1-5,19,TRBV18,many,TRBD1,TGTGCCAGCTCACCCTCCACGGGACAGCGTACGTATAGCAATCAGCCCCAGCATTTT,CASSPSTGQRTYSNQPQHF
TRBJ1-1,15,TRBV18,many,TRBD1,TGTGCCAGCTCACCCGGGACAGGGGCGAACACTGAAGCTTTCTTT,CASSPGTGANTEAFF
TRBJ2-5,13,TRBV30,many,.,TGTGCCTGGAGTGTAGGGCCTGCGGAGACCCAGTACTTC,CAWSVGPAETQYF
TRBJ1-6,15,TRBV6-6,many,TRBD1,TGTGCCAGCTGTGGGACAGGGGGCGGATATTCACCCCTCCACTTT,CASCGTGGGYSPLHF
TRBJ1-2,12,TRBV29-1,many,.,TGCAGCGTCTGGACAGCTATTTATGGCTACACCTTC,CSVWTAIYGYTF
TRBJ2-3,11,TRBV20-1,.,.,TGCAGTGCTAGAGTAACAGATACGCAGTATTTT,CSARVTDTQYF
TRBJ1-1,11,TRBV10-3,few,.,TGTGCCATCAGAGCGAACACTGAAGCTTTCTTT,CAIRANTEAFF
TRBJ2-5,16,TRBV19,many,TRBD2,TGTGCCAGTAGTACCCTGACTAGCGCAGACCAAGAGACCCAGTACTTC,CASSTLTSADQETQYF
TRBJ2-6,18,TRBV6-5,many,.,TGTGCCAGCAGTTACAGGATAGAAGGGCTCTCTGGGGCCAACGTCCTGACTTTC,CASSYRIEGLSGANVLTF
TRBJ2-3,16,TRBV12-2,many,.,TGTGCAAGTCGCCTACTAGCGGGGGAAGGCACAGATACGCAGTATTTT,CASRLLAGEGTDTQYF
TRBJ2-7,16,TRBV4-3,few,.,TGCGCCAGCAGCCAAGACCGCGGGGGCACGACCTACGAGCAGTACTTC,CASSQDRGGTTYEQYF
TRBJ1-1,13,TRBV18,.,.,TGTGCCAGCGCAACCGCAGGGAGCACTGAAGCTTTCTTT,CASATAGSTEAFF
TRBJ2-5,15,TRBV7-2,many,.,TGTGCCAGCAGCCGCGCCTTTGGGCCCTCAGAGACCCAGTACTTC,CASSRAFGPSETQYF
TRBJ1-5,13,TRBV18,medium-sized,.,TGTGCCAGCTCACCCTCAGGGGATCAGCCCCAGCATTTT,CASSPSGDQPQHF
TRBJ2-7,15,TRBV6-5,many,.,TGTGCCAGCAGACGTCGGACGGAGAGCTCCTACGAGCAGTACTTC,CASRRRTESSYEQYF
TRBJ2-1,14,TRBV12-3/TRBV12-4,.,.,TGTGCCAGCAGTTTAGGCGGAGTGGAAAATGAGCAGTTCTTC,CASSLGGVENEQFF
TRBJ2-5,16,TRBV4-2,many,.,TGTGCCAGCAGCCAAGATAAGAGCAGTAACCAAGAGACCCAGTACTTC,CASSQDKSSNQETQYF
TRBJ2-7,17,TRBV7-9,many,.,TGTGCCAGCAGCTTAGCTCAAAGGTGGGCGGCTTCCTACGAGCAGTACTTC,CASSLAQRWAASYEQYF
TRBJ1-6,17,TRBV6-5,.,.,TGTGCCAGCGCCTCGCCGGGGGCCCTTTCCTATAATTCACCCCTCCACTTT,CASASPGALSYNSPLHF
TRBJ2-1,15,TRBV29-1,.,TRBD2,TGCAGCGGGGCTGTGACTAGCGGTCCCTTGAATGAGCAGTTCTTC,CSGAVTSGPLNEQFF
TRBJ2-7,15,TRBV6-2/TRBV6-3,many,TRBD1,TGTGCCAGCAGCCGTCCCGGGACAGCCTCCTACGAGCAGTACTTC,CASSRPGTASYEQYF
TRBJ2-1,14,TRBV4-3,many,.,TGCGCCAGCAGCCAAGAAACTCTCTACAATGAGCAGTTCTTC,CASSQETLYNEQFF
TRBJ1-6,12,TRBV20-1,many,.,TGCAGTGCTTATACAGGGAATTCACCCCTCCACTTT,CSAYTGNSPLHF
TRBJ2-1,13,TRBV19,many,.,TGTGCCAGTAGTATAATCCGAGCTAATGAGCAGTTCTTC,CASSIIRANEQFF